Shown below are 10 T cell receptor beta chains from a single sample sequenced in a study of blood T cell repertoires in COVID-19. The assay was immunoSEQ multiplex PCR, and TCRdb's table has in-frame clones only and misses some. Among a few hundred thousand clones listed, 80% to 90% were seen once. Specimen: peripheral blood. The receptors derive from a woman aged 65 to 85 with COVID-19, enrolled during active disease.

The genes are TRBV3-1 (or the pseudogene TRBV3-2) and TRBJ1-5; no firm D call. V gave up 0 bases and J gave up 6 bases, with 12 bases separating them. This CDR3 region has 15 residues. Germline CDR1 and CDR2: LGHDT and YNNKEL (reference sequence). For the CDR3, the DNA is TGTGCCAGCAGCCAAGATTCGACAAAATCTCAGCCCCAGCATTTT. This encodes CASSQDSTKSQPQHF.

The V gene is TRBV28, the J gene TRBJ1-3; D gene unclear. The V end was cut by 6 bases, the J end by 0 bases, with 9 bases between. This CDR3 has 14 residues. In germline, CDR1 is MDHEN, CDR2 SYDVKM. CDR3 DNA: TGTGCCAGCAGCCCCAGGAACTCTGGAAACACCATATATTTT. Translated, it gives CASSPRNSGNTIYF.

In its sample, this clone was seen a few times. The rearrangement joins TRBV6-5 to TRBJ1-2; possibly TRBD1 for D (6 bases). Germline V gene data show CDR1 as MNHEY and CDR2 as SVGAGI. V dropped 0 bases and J dropped 5 bases, with 16 bases sitting between them. The CDR3 contains 16 residues. CDR3 sequence (DNA): TGTGCCAGCAGTTACTCGGGCAATGGCAGGGGTTATGGCTACACCTTC. It yields the protein CASSYSGNGRGYGYTF.

The chain uses TRBV11-3 and TRBJ2-3, with 10 positions matching TRBD2. This CDR3 is 13 amino acids long. Germline V gives CDR1 SGHNT, CDR2 YENEEA. J was trimmed by 7 bases and V by 8 bases; bases with no gene match: 6. In DNA form, the CDR3 reads TGTGCCAGCTCAGCGGGAGGGCCATATACGCAGTATTTT. Residues: CASSAGGPYTQYF.

The rearrangement links TRBV2 to TRBJ2-2; 9 bases line up with TRBD1. Trimming removed 7 bases from V and 1 base from J; junction bases left unmatched: 4. This CDR3 has 15 amino acids. The germline CDR1 and CDR2 sequences are SNHLY and FYNNEI. CDR3 DNA sequence: TGTGCCAGCAAAAAGGACAGGGGGAACACCGGGGAGCTGTTTTTT. Protein sequence: CASKKDRGNTGELFF.

The rearrangement uses TRBV9 and TRBJ2-7, with D perhaps TRBD2 (6 bases). CDR1 is SGDLS and CDR2 is YYNGEE in the germline V gene. The CDR3 sequence is 15 residues long. V gave up 0 bases and J gave up 3 bases, with 13 bases separating them. As DNA, the CDR3 is TGTGCCAGCAGCGTAGAGGACGGAGGGTTCTACGAGCAGTACTTC. This sequence encodes CASSVEDGGFYEQYF.

The V call is TRBV4-2, the J call TRBJ2-7; TRBD2 agrees at 7 bases. Losses at the gene ends were 1 base for V and 0 bases for J; bases not matched to a gene: 6. CDR1 LGHNA and CDR2 YNFKEQ come from the germline V gene. This CDR3 has 16 residues. CDR3 residues: CASSQAHAGDSYEQYF. The CDR3 DNA is TGTGCCAGCAGCCAAGCTCATGCGGGGGACTCCTACGAGCAGTACTTC.

This chain uses TRBV28 with TRBJ1-1, with a tentative D call TRBD1 (5 bases). The CDR3 totals 15 residues. The germline V gene has CDR1 MDHEN and CDR2 SYDVKM. V was pared by 6 bases and J by 2 bases, with 16 bases between. CDR3 loop: CASRARGNRNTEAFF. For the CDR3, the DNA is TGTGCCAGCAGGGCACGGGGGAACCGAAACACTGAAGCTTTCTTT.

This clone was seen only once. V gene TRBV19 combines with J gene TRBJ2-3; D unresolved. Germline loops: CDR1 LNHDA, CDR2 SQIVND (reference sequence). V lost 7 bases to trimming and J lost 0 bases, with 11 bases between them. The CDR3 is 14 residues long. CDR3 coding DNA: TGTGCCAGTATGGCGGCTCCTAGCACAGATACGCAGTATTTT. It is translated as CASMAAPSTDTQYF.

V gene TRBV6-1 combines with J gene TRBJ2-5, with TRBD1 identical over 7 bases. Germline CDR1 is MNHNS and CDR2 is SASEGT. The CDR3 covers 15 residues. The V gene end was trimmed by 2 bases and the J gene end by 7 bases; junction bases not matched to a gene: 10. This CDR3 is CASSETGQVIGTQYF. CDR3 in DNA: TGTGCCAGCAGTGAAACCGGACAGGTTATAGGGACCCAGTACTTC.